This is a list of T cell receptor beta chains from one sample in a study of blood T cell repertoires in COVID-19. Clones were read by immunoSEQ multiplex PCR, and TCRdb kept only the in-frame ones, dropping some. The sample includes fewer than 350,000 clones, approximately 85% of them seen just once. Specimen: PBMCs or T cells enriched from blood (not recorded which). The source is a man aged 30-40 years who had recovered from COVID-19. The CDR3 runs from the conserved cysteine through the conserved F or W. The D gene is left open where the match is weak. Rows give clone size only sometimes, using once, few, many, or a class for an expanded clone.

j_call,d_call,clone_size,v_call,cdr3_aa,cdr3_nt
TRBJ1-3,.,.,TRBV5-5,CASSQPGTTSSSGNTIYF,TGTGCCAGCAGCCAGCCCGGGACAACATCGAGCTCTGGAAACACCATATATTTT
TRBJ2-3,.,.,TRBV5-1,CASSLAGVGDGDTQYF,TGCGCCAGCAGCTTGGCCGGGGTTGGGGATGGAGATACGCAGTATTTT
TRBJ1-1,TRBD1,.,TRBV19,CASRNKRQGNTEAFF,TGTGCCAGTAGAAACAAAAGACAGGGGAACACTGAAGCTTTCTTT
TRBJ1-5,TRBD1,.,TRBV6-5,CASSSSTGEANQPQHF,TGTGCCAGCAGTTCCTCGACAGGGGAAGCCAATCAGCCCCAGCATTTT
TRBJ1-1,.,.,TRBV19,CASSFSHRNTEAFF,TGTGCCAGTAGTTTCAGTCACCGCAACACTGAAGCTTTCTTT
TRBJ2-7,.,.,TRBV18,CASSPRSRVHEQYF,TGTGCCAGCTCACCCCGGAGCCGGGTCCACGAGCAGTACTTC
TRBJ2-1,TRBD2,.,TRBV6-5,CASCQTSGGAYEQFF,TGTGCCAGCTGTCAGACTAGCGGGGGGGCCTATGAGCAGTTCTTC
TRBJ1-1,.,many,TRBV11-2,CASGQQGNTEAFF,TGTGCCAGCGGTCAACAGGGGAACACTGAAGCTTTCTTT
TRBJ1-3,TRBD1,.,TRBV7-9,CASSPRQGGIGNTIYF,TGTGCCAGCAGCCCGAGACAGGGGGGTATTGGAAACACCATATATTTT
TRBJ2-7,TRBD1,.,TRBV3-1/TRBV3-2,CASSGRQGWEQYF,TGTGCCAGCAGCGGGAGACAGGGGTGGGAGCAGTACTTC
TRBJ1-2,.,.,TRBV3-1/TRBV3-2,CASSQTSNYGYTF,TGTGCCAGCAGCCAAACTTCTAACTATGGCTACACCTTC
TRBJ2-7,.,.,TRBV27,CARGVGEQYF,TGTGCCAGAGGGGTGGGCGAGCAGTACTTC
TRBJ1-1,.,.,TRBV6-6,CASSRGGGINTEAFF,TGTGCCAGCAGTAGGGGGGGAGGGATAAACACTGAAGCTTTCTTT
TRBJ1-1,.,.,TRBV5-1,CASSPSGGSTEAFF,TGCGCCAGCAGCCCATCAGGAGGGAGCACTGAAGCTTTCTTT
TRBJ1-1,.,.,TRBV5-1,CASSFDRQNTEAFF,TGCGCCAGCAGCTTTGACAGGCAGAACACTGAAGCTTTCTTT
TRBJ1-2,TRBD1,.,TRBV6-2/TRBV6-3,CASSSGTELDYGYTF,TGTGCCAGCAGCTCCGGGACAGAACTCGACTATGGCTACACCTTC
TRBJ1-1,.,.,TRBV9,CASSGVGGTEAFF,TGTGCCAGCTCCGGGGTTGGAGGCACTGAAGCTTTCTTT
TRBJ2-5,TRBD1,.,TRBV9,CASSVRDRDEETQYF,TGTGCCAGCAGCGTGAGGGACAGGGATGAAGAGACCCAGTACTTC
TRBJ2-2,.,.,TRBV7-2,CASGPRGAGTNTGELFF,TGTGCCAGCGGCCCCAGGGGGGCGGGGACGAACACCGGGGAGCTGTTTTTT
TRBJ1-2,TRBD1,.,TRBV5-6,CASSLGTAGQGRANYGYTF,TGTGCCAGCAGCTTGGGAACGGCCGGACAGGGACGAGCTAACTATGGCTACACCTTC
TRBJ2-1,TRBD2,.,TRBV10-3,CAISETSGEWNEQFF,TGTGCCATCAGTGAGACTAGCGGGGAGTGGAATGAGCAGTTCTTC
TRBJ2-5,TRBD1,.,TRBV13,CASSPRVQGAQETQYF,TGTGCCAGCAGCCCGCGGGTGCAGGGGGCTCAAGAGACCCAGTACTTC
TRBJ2-7,.,.,TRBV12-3/TRBV12-4,CASSFSLVSEQYF,TGTGCCAGCAGTTTCTCTCTGGTGAGCGAGCAGTACTTC
TRBJ1-1,.,.,TRBV3-1/TRBV3-2,CASSQVRVNTEAFF,TGTGCCAGCAGCCAAGTGAGGGTGAACACTGAAGCTTTCTTT
TRBJ1-1,.,once,TRBV10-3,CAISDLGGDTEAFF,TGTGCCATCAGTGATCTAGGGGGGGACACTGAAGCTTTCTTT
TRBJ1-5,.,.,TRBV7-8,CASSPGRVRNQPQHF,TGTGCCAGCAGCCCCGGGAGGGTACGCAATCAGCCCCAGCATTTT
TRBJ1-5,TRBD1,once,TRBV5-8,CASSFQGVDQPQHF,TGTGCCAGCAGCTTTCAGGGGGTCGACCAGCCCCAGCATTTT
TRBJ2-1,TRBD2,.,TRBV29-1,CSVPTSAVYNEQFF,TGCAGCGTCCCGACTAGCGCTGTCTACAATGAGCAGTTCTTC
TRBJ2-5,TRBD2,few,TRBV7-2,CASSWTSGGWETQYF,TGTGCCAGCAGCTGGACTAGCGGGGGTTGGGAGACCCAGTACTTC
TRBJ2-7,.,.,TRBV7-8,CASSERGEQYF,TGTGCCAGCAGCGAACGGGGGGAGCAGTACTTC
TRBJ1-6,.,.,TRBV6-5,CASKAQDIHNSPLHF,TGTGCCAGCAAGGCGCAGGACATCCATAATTCACCCCTCCACTTT
TRBJ1-5,.,.,TRBV19,CASRLRQGNQPQHF,TGTGCCAGTAGGTTAAGACAGGGCAATCAGCCCCAGCATTTT
TRBJ2-1,.,.,TRBV10-1,CASSDYPNEQFF,TGCGCCAGCAGTGATTATCCCAATGAGCAGTTCTTC
TRBJ1-5,.,.,TRBV2,CASSVTQGRVSNQPQHF,TGTGCCAGCAGTGTGACTCAGGGGAGAGTCAGCAATCAGCCCCAGCATTTT
TRBJ1-1,.,.,TRBV29-1,CSVVIGGWDTEAFF,TGCAGCGTCGTTATAGGGGGTTGGGACACTGAAGCTTTCTTT
TRBJ1-6,TRBD1,.,TRBV30,CAWSEQGNSPLHF,TGTGCCTGGAGTGAACAGGGGAATTCACCCCTCCACTTT
TRBJ1-5,TRBD1,.,TRBV6-1,CASSGPGQGPYQPQHF,TGTGCCAGCAGTGGCCCGGGACAGGGGCCTTATCAGCCCCAGCATTTT
TRBJ1-2,.,.,TRBV6-5,CASSYIYGAEGYGYTF,TGTGCCAGCAGTTACATTTACGGGGCGGAGGGCTATGGCTACACCTTC